Each of the 7 T cell receptor beta chains below was sequenced from the same sample in a study of cytomegalovirus exposure and HLA in healthy donors. Amplification used 60 Vbeta primers and 13 Jbeta primers. TCRdb's table, derived via immunoSEQ multiplex PCR, lists solely in-frame clones and lacks some. The sample has approximately 130,000 clones, about 69% seen once. Sequenced sample: PBMCs. These receptors came from a man aged 25 to 40 in good health and CMV-seronegative.

The chain is built from TRBV9 and TRBJ2-5; D remains ambiguous. This CDR3 has 12 amino acids. Germline lookup yields CDR1 SGDLS and CDR2 YYNGEE. The V gene lost 3 bases and the J gene lost 2 bases, with 5 bases spanning the gap. The CDR3 nucleotides read TGTGCCAGCAGCGGAACACAAGAGACCCAGTACTTC. Protein product: CASSGTQETQYF.

The chain employs TRBV4-3 and TRBJ2-1; D not certain. The germline V gene encodes CDR1 LGHNA and CDR2 YSLEER. The CDR3 consists of 14 residues. V was pared by 0 bases and J by 3 bases, with 6 bases between. The CDR3 sequence is CASSQERSYNEQFF. In DNA, the CDR3 is TGCGCCAGCAGCCAAGAACGCAGCTACAATGAGCAGTTCTTC.

Notes on this clone: The same CDR3 is also encoded by other DNA sequences in this sample. This chain uses TRBV7-9 with TRBJ1-1; D remains ambiguous. The CDR3 totals 12 residues. Germline CDR1 SEHNR, CDR2 FQNEAQ (reference sequence). V lost 4 bases, J lost 4 bases, and 7 bases lay in between. CDR3 sequence: CASSWEGTEAFF. CDR3 DNA: TGTGCCAGCAGCTGGGAGGGCACTGAAGCTTTCTTT. Variable domain in full (rest from reference TRBV7-9 and TRBJ1-1): DTGVSQNPRHKITKRGQNVTFRCDPISEHNRLYWYRQTLGQGPEFLTYFQNEAQLEKSRLLSDRFSAERPKGSFSTLEIQRTEQGDSAMYLCASSWEGTEAFFGQGTRLTVV.

The CDR3 loop reads CASSFLPTVEAFF. For the CDR3, the DNA is TGTGCCAGCAGCTTCCTTCCTACAGTTGAAGCTTTCTTT. This chain connects TRBV7-9 to TRBJ1-1; D unclear. The CDR3 covers 13 residues. Germline V gives CDR1 SEHNR, CDR2 FQNEAQ (reference sequence). Between the trimmed V and J ends, which lost 3 bases and 7 bases, there was a span of 12 bases. Full variable domain (rest looked up from reference TRBV7-9 and TRBJ1-1): DTGVSQNPRHKITKRGQNVTFRCDPISEHNRLYWYRQTLGQGPEFLTYFQNEAQLEKSRLLSDRFSAERPKGSFSTLEIQRTEQGDSAMYLCASSFLPTVEAFFGQGTRLTVV.

The chain carries TRBV4-2 and TRBJ1-4, with TRBD1 identical over 7 bases. Trimming at V came to 5 bases and at J to 6 bases, leaving 9 bases not matched to a gene. This CDR3 spans 15 amino acids. Looked up from germline, CDR1 is LGHNA and CDR2 is YNFKEQ. The CDR3 region is CASSVRQGEDEKLFF. In DNA, the CDR3 is TGTGCCAGCAGCGTAAGACAGGGAGAGGATGAAAAACTGTTTTTT.

V and J are TRBV4-1 and TRBJ2-5, with D perhaps matching TRBD2 (6 bases). V lost 0 bases to trimming and J lost 4 bases, with 15 bases between them. CDR3 size: 16 residues. CDR1 is MGHRA, CDR2 YSYEKL, per germline. CDR3 in amino acids: CASSQERLVGRETQYF. CDR3 in DNA: TGCGCCAGCAGCCAAGAACGACTAGTCGGGAGAGAGACCCAGTACTTC.

The rearrangement joins TRBV6-6 to TRBJ1-1; no clear D. The CDR3 extends over 11 amino acids. V lost 8 bases, J lost 2 bases, and 6 bases lay in between. Germline lookup yields CDR1 MNHNY and CDR2 SVGAGI (reference sequence). This CDR3 is CASLVNTEAFF. The CDR3, as DNA: TGTGCCAGCTTAGTAAACACTGAAGCTTTCTTT.